This entry features one T cell receptor (beta chain) sequence. Its antigen is as yet unknown. This may stem from a read error, because a much larger clone lies one nucleotide away. These data belong to a study of vaccination and CD4 T cells after COVID-19. Specified treatment: roughly nine-day PBMC culture with coronavirus spike peptide pools or control peptides (ViraFEST assay). Germline loops: CDR1 LNHDA, CDR2 SQIVND (reference sequence). There are 14 residues in the CDR3. With the Oncomine TCR Beta short-read assay, DNA from cultured CD4+ T cells was sequenced. DNA came from CD4+ T cells after culture. One entry per CDR3 protein, called by TCRdb with MiXCR from the PCR reads. The table lists roughly 19,000 distinct CDR3 sequences, about 50% of them singletons.

The sample comprised CD4+ T cells from blood, cultured in vitro. V gene TRBV19 combines with J gene TRBJ1-1, with 7 bases fitting TRBD1. This TCR came from a human donor who had recovered from COVID-19. CDR3 loop: CGSSKDRRFTEAFF. CDR3 sequence (DNA): TGTGGCAGTAGTAAGGACAGGAGGTTCACTGAAGCTTTCTTT.